Each of the 11 T cell receptor beta chains below was sequenced from the same sample in a study of blood T cell repertoires in COVID-19. The protocol was immunoSEQ multiplex PCR, while the TCRdb copy is restricted to in-frame clones and leaves out a portion. The table shows some 220,000 clones, with roughly four fifths occurring only once. The material sequenced was peripheral blood. The origin of the receptors is a woman in her 70s with COVID-19, enrolled during active disease.

V is TRBV10-3 and J is TRBJ1-3; a possible D gene is TRBD1 (6 bases). Germline CDR1 reads ENHRY; CDR2 reads SYGVKD. This CDR3 has 17 residues. Between the trimmed V and J ends, which lost 0 bases and 3 bases, there was a span of 15 bases. For the CDR3, the DNA is TGTGCCATCAGTGAGTCCCTACAGGGAGCCCTTGGAAACACCATATATTTT. Its protein product is CAISESLQGALGNTIYF.

The V call is TRBV18, the J call TRBJ2-1, with D hard to call. The germline V gene has CDR1 KGHSH and CDR2 LQKENI. The length of the CDR3 is 17 residues. Trimming removed 3 bases at V and 3 bases at J, with 18 bases between. This chain's CDR3 is CASSPETPRKNYNEQFF. The CDR3 DNA is TGTGCCAGCTCACCGGAGACCCCACGTAAGAACTACAATGAGCAGTTCTTC.

This clone was seen a single time. The sample carries other DNA sequences with the same CDR3. The chain links TRBV5-1 to TRBJ1-5; tentatively, D is TRBD1 (6 bases). Trimming removed 0 bases at V and 2 bases at J, with 6 bases between. CDR3 length: 14 amino acids. Germline CDR1 reads SGHRS; CDR2 reads YFSETQ. The CDR3 here is CASSLAGGNQPQHF. CDR3 sequence (DNA): TGCGCCAGCAGCTTGGCAGGGGGCAATCAGCCCCAGCATTTT.

J is TRBJ1-1 and V is TRBV29-1, with 8 bases that match TRBD1. Trimming cost V 8 bases and J 0 bases; bases outside gene matches: 5. Germline assignment: CDR1 SQVTM and CDR2 ANQGSEA. The CDR3 totals 13 residues. CDR3 coding DNA: TGCAGCATTAGACAGGGGTTGAACACTGAAGCTTTCTTT. It codes for CSIRQGLNTEAFF.

The chain combines TRBV6-1 with TRBJ1-2; 7 nucleotides align to TRBD1. Germline V gene lookup returns CDR1 MNHNS and CDR2 SASEGT. V was clipped by 5 bases and J by 7 bases; unmatched bases: 10. The CDR3 spans 14 residues. Written as DNA, the CDR3 is TGTGCCAGCAGTCCTAGGACAGGCGGGCCTGGCTACACCTTC. Amino acid sequence: CASSPRTGGPGYTF.

This chain links TRBV5-5 with TRBJ1-6; D might be TRBD1 (5 bases). V lost 1 base and J lost 9, with 17 bases in between. CDR3 size: 16 residues. Germline V gene lookup returns CDR1 SGHKS and CDR2 YYEKEE (reference sequence). The CDR3 coding sequence is TGTGCCAGCAGCTTGCGCGGGGCTGATACGGGTTCACCCCTCCACTTT. Residues: CASSLRGADTGSPLHF.

The chain uses TRBV2 and TRBJ1-1; tentative D call: TRBD1 (5 bases). Germline lookup yields CDR1 SNHLY and CDR2 FYNNEI. This CDR3 contains 14 residues. Trimming took 6 bases from V and 0 from J, leaving 11 bases between them. CDR3 sequence: CASRQTEMNTEAFF. CDR3 DNA sequence: TGTGCCAGCAGGCAGACAGAAATGAACACTGAAGCTTTCTTT.

J is TRBJ2-2 and V is TRBV25-1; D is perhaps TRBD2 (6 bases). Looked up from germline, CDR1 is MGHDK and CDR2 is SYGVNS. The CDR3 spans 17 residues. Trimming cost V 3 bases and J 3 bases, with 17 bases left between them. The CDR3 reads CASSDNREPRDTGELFF. CDR3 nucleotides: TGTGCCAGCAGTGATAACCGGGAGCCGAGGGACACCGGGGAGCTGTTTTTT. The entire variable domain, with the rest obtained from reference TRBV25-1 and TRBJ2-2, is as follows: EADIYQTPRYLVIGTGKKITLECSQTMGHDKMYWYQQDPGMELHLIHYSYGVNSTEKGDLSSESTVSRIRTEHFPLTLESARPSHTSQYLCASSDNREPRDTGELFFGEGSRLTVL.

This chain uses TRBV9 with TRBJ2-1; 13 bases are shared with TRBD2. The CDR3 contains 19 residues. The J segment lost 8 bases and the V segment lost 0 bases, leaving 14 bases of the junction unmatched. Germline CDR1 and CDR2: SGDLS and YYNGEE. CDR3 amino acids: CASSVASSWTSGRVDEQFF. Written as DNA, the CDR3 is TGTGCCAGCAGCGTAGCCAGTTCCTGGACTAGCGGGAGAGTCGATGAGCAGTTCTTC. The complete variable domain, with remaining parts taken from reference TRBV9 and TRBJ2-1, reads DSGVTQTPKHLITATGQRVTLRCSPRSGDLSVYWYQQSLDQGLQFLIQYYNGEERAKGNILERFSAQQFPDLHSELNLSSLELGDSALYFCASSVASSWTSGRVDEQFFGPGTRLTVL.

The chain has TRBV5-4 and TRBJ2-3, with D tentatively TRBD1 (5 bases). V was shortened by 7 bases and J by 7 bases, with 19 bases between the two germline ends. Germline CDR1 is SGHNT and CDR2 is YYREEE (reference sequence). This CDR3 comprises 14 residues. The CDR3 spells CASPGNKGVNTQYF. CDR3 DNA sequence: TGTGCCAGCCCAGGGAACAAGGGCGTGAATACGCAGTATTTT.

The rearrangement uses TRBV4-3 and TRBJ1-2, with a tentative D call TRBD1 (6 bases). The CDR3 consists of 15 residues. V lost 0 bases, J lost 3 bases, and 11 bases lay in between. The germline CDR1 and CDR2 sequences are LGHNA and YSLEER. The CDR3 here is CASSQEFGTYYGYTF. The CDR3 DNA reads TGCGCCAGCAGCCAAGAGTTCGGGACATACTATGGCTACACCTTC.